The clone carrying this T cell receptor beta chain was counted a few times. Its antigen remains unidentified. The data belong to a study of identical twins. Trimming cost V 0 bases and J 2 bases, with 8 bases left between them. Germline CDR1 and CDR2: SGHRS and YFSETQ. The CDR3 spans 14 residues. MiXCR, applied by TCRdb to the 5' RACE reads, yields one record per CDR3 protein. The sample contains about 570,000 distinct CDR3 sequences, roughly 9.5% of which appear only once. Study-wide results and caveats: Beta clonotypes that were abundant in cord blood contained fewer insertions, a pattern absent from memory repertoires. Models came in too low on out-of-frame TCR alpha sharing in monozygotic twins.

The same sample was also used in a study of yellow fever vaccine responses in identical twins.

The clonotype originates from a woman aged 18-30 years in good health. V is TRBV5-1 and J is TRBJ2-5, with D unclear. Sequences were obtained from PBMCs. CDR3 sequence (DNA): TGCGCCAGCAGCTTGGAAAGGGTGCAAGAGACCCAGTACTTC. It codes for CASSLERVQETQYF.